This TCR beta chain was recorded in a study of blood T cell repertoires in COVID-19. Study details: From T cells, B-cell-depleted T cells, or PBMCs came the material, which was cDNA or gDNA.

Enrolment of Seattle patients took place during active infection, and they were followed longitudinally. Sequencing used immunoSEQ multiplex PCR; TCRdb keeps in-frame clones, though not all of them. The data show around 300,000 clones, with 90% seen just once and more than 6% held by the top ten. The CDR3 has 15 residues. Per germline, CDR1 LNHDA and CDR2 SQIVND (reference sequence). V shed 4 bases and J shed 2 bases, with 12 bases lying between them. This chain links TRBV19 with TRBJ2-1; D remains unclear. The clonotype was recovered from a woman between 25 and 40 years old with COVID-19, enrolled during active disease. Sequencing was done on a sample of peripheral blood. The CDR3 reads CASSTPNRPYNEQFF. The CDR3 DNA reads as TGTGCCAGTAGTACGCCAAACAGACCCTACAATGAGCAGTTCTTC.